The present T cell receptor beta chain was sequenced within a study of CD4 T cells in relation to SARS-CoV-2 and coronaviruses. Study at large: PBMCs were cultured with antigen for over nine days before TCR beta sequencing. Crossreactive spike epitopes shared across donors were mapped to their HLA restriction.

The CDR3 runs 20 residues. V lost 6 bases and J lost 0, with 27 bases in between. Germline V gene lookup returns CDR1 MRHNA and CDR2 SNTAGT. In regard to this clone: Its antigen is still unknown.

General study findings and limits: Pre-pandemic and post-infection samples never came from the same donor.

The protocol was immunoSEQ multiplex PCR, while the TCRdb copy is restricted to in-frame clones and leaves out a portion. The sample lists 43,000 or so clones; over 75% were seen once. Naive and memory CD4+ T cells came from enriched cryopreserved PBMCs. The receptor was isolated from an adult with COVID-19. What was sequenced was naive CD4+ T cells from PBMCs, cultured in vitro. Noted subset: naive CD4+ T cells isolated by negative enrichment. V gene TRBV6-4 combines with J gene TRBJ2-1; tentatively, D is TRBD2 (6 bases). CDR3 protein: CASSETSRAGFLGSYNEQFF. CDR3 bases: TGTGCCAGCAGCGAAACGTCCCGGGCGGGGTTCCTCGGCTCCTACAATGAGCAGTTCTTC.